Below are 30 T cell receptor beta chains sequenced from a single sample in a study of shared clonotypes between healthy human individuals. Generated by immunoSEQ multiplex PCR, the TCRdb table keeps only in-frame clones and is missing some. The sample yields some 470,000 clones, around 80% seen once. Source material: PBMCs. The receptors originated from a woman in her 40s in good health. Some clones in this sample may be carry-over from other donors' samples.

The chain is built from TRBV28 and TRBJ1-3, with D hard to call. Looked up from germline, CDR1 is MDHEN and CDR2 is SYDVKM. Between the trimmed V and J ends, which lost 5 bases and 4 bases, there was a span of 9 bases. This CDR3 is 13 amino acids long. The CDR3 sequence is CASSLGMGNTIYF. DNA for the CDR3: TGTGCCAGCAGTCTGGGTATGGGAAACACCATATATTTT. The whole variable domain, remainder taken from reference TRBV28 and TRBJ1-3, is DVKVTQSSRYLVKRTGEKVFLECVQDMDHENMFWYRQDPGLGLRLIYFSYDVKMKEKGDIPEGYSVSREKKERFSLILESASTNQTSMYLCASSLGMGNTIYFGEGSWLTVV.

This chain links TRBV7-9 with TRBJ2-2; no clear D. The germline V and J ends were trimmed by 5 bases and 5 bases, with 12 bases remaining between them. The CDR3 extends over 14 amino acids. Germline V gene sequence: CDR1 SEHNR, CDR2 FQNEAQ (reference sequence). The CDR3 DNA reads TGTGCCAGCAGCCCCACGTTGATAACCGGGGAGCTGTTTTTT. This gives the protein CASSPTLITGELFF. The full variable domain, in which reference TRBV7-9 and TRBJ2-2 provide the parts outside the CDR3, is DTGVSQNPRHKITKRGQNVTFRCDPISEHNRLYWYRQTLGQGPEFLTYFQNEAQLEKSRLLSDRFSAERPKGSFSTLEIQRTEQGDSAMYLCASSPTLITGELFFGEGSRLTVL.

V usage is TRBV9 and J usage is TRBJ2-1; the D gene could be TRBD1 or TRBD2 (5 bases each). The germline gives CDR1 SGDLS, CDR2 YYNGEE. CDR3 length: 15 residues. Trimming shortened V by 2 bases and J by 1 base, and 10 bases separated the two germline ends. The CDR3: CASSVRDPSYNEQFF. The CDR3 DNA sequence: TGTGCCAGCAGCGTCCGGGACCCTTCCTACAATGAGCAGTTCTTC.

The CDR3 DNA follows: TGCGCCAGCAGCCAAGCAGTACGGGCTTTCTTT. It is translated as CASSQAVRAFF. This chain connects TRBV4-1 to TRBJ1-1; D remains unclear. CDR3 length: 11 amino acids. The V gene's germline CDR1 is MGHRA and CDR2 YSYEKL. V lost 1 base and J lost 11, with 8 bases in between.

About this clone: This specimen includes other DNA sequences encoding the same CDR3. The rearrangement links TRBV7-9 to TRBJ1-1; D gene unclear. Trimming removed 0 bases at V and 3 bases at J, with 5 bases between. The CDR3 is 13 residues long. CDR1 SEHNR and CDR2 FQNEAQ come from the germline V gene (reference sequence). The CDR3, as DNA: TGTGCCAGCAGCTTAGCCGGGTACACTGAAGCTTTCTTT. Amino acids: CASSLAGYTEAFF.

The rearrangement uses TRBV28 and TRBJ2-5; D might be TRBD1 (5 bases). From germline, CDR1 is MDHEN and CDR2 SYDVKM. This CDR3 contains 17 residues. V was shortened by 5 bases and J by 1 base, with 20 bases between the two germline ends. CDR3 DNA: TGTGCCAGCAGTCCCCCTGGGGCGGCCCGTTTCCAAGAGACCCAGTACTTC. It is translated as CASSPPGAARFQETQYF.

The genes are TRBV29-1 and TRBJ2-5, with TRBD1 as a possible D gene (6 bases). The DNA end favors TRBJ2-7, so the J call may be wrong. Germline loops: CDR1 SQVTM, CDR2 ANQGSEA. The CDR3 loop spans 11 amino acids. The CDR3 reads CSVGGPYEQYF. The DNA for the CDR3 is TGCAGCGTTGGGGGGCCCTACGAGCAGTACTTC.

The V call is TRBV5-4, the J call TRBJ1-1, with 7 bases identical to TRBD1. Unmatched junction bases numbered 5, after V lost 0 bases and J lost 6 bases. The germline V gene encodes CDR1 SGHNT and CDR2 YYREEE (reference sequence). This CDR3 comprises 14 residues. CDR3 sequence: CASSLGQGGPEAFF. CDR3 DNA: TGTGCCAGCAGCTTGGGACAGGGAGGGCCTGAAGCTTTCTTT.

The rearrangement uses TRBV29-1 and TRBJ2-3; D possibly corresponds to TRBD2 (6 bases). V lost 5 bases, J lost 7 bases, and 10 bases lay in between. The CDR3 runs 11 residues. CDR1 is SQVTM, CDR2 ANQGSEA, per germline. CDR3 amino acids: CSVRLAYTQYF. Written as DNA, the CDR3 is TGCAGCGTTCGTCTAGCGTATACGCAGTATTTT.

The chain recombines TRBV9 with TRBJ2-7, with D tentatively TRBD1 (5 bases). Per the germline V gene, CDR1 is SGDLS and CDR2 is YYNGEE. V gave up 0 bases and J gave up 2 bases, with 9 bases separating them. There are 14 residues in the CDR3. The CDR3 here is CASSVANRPYEQYF. The CDR3 DNA reads TGTGCCAGCAGCGTAGCTAACAGGCCCTACGAGCAGTACTTC.

The chain employs TRBV13 and TRBJ2-4; D remains unclear. V was trimmed by 0 bases and J by 1 base, leaving 4 bases between them. Germline CDR1 is PRHDT and CDR2 is FYEKMQ (reference sequence). The CDR3 length is 14 residues. In nucleotides, the CDR3 is TGTGCCAGCAGCTTAGGCAGTGCCAAAAACATTCAGTACTTC. Protein sequence: CASSLGSAKNIQYF.

Of note for this clone: A much larger clone differs from this one at a single base, so this may be a read error. Within the sample, other DNA sequences also encode this same CDR3. The chain joins TRBV30 to TRBJ2-3, with 11 bases matching TRBD2. This CDR3 contains 13 residues. Unmatched junction bases numbered 1, after V lost 3 bases and J lost 5 bases. The germline V gene has CDR1 GTSNPN and CDR2 SVGIG (reference sequence). In DNA, the CDR3 is TGTGCCTGGAGACTAGCGGGAGTAGATACGCAGTATTTT. Encoded protein: CAWRLAGVDTQYF.

The count of this clone is one. V and J are TRBV4-2 and TRBJ2-7; 7 nucleotides align to TRBD1. After removal of 3 bases from V and 2 bases from J, the junction contained 10 bases not matched to a gene. The CDR3 loop spans 16 amino acids. Germline-derived CDR1 and CDR2 are LGHNA and YNFKEQ. The CDR3 sequence is CASSQGTGTEPYEQYF. For the CDR3, the DNA is TGTGCCAGCAGCCAGGGTACCGGGACAGAACCCTACGAGCAGTACTTC.

This rearrangement joins TRBV30 to TRBJ2-3, with a possible D match to TRBD1 (5 bases). With 1 base removed from V and 0 bases from J, the gap between germline ends came to 8 bases. Germline V lookup: CDR1 GTSNPN, CDR2 SVGIG (reference sequence). The CDR3 is 14 residues long. CDR3 sequence (DNA): TGTGCCTGGAGTGCGACAGCGAGCACAGATACGCAGTATTTT. Translation: CAWSATASTDTQYF.

This clone was observed a single time. V usage is TRBV18 and J usage is TRBJ2-3; D gene uncertain. With 3 bases removed from V and 0 bases from J, the gap between germline ends came to 10 bases. CDR3 size: 15 residues. CDR1 and CDR2 from the germline V gene are KGHSH and LQKENI. In DNA form, the CDR3 reads TGTGCCAGCTCACCCGACGGTTCTAGCACAGATACGCAGTATTTT. This translates into CASSPDGSSTDTQYF. Based on the CDR3 plus reference TRBV18 and TRBJ2-3, the full variable domain is NAGVMQNPRHLVRRRGQEARLRCSPMKGHSHVYWYRQLPEEGLKFMVYLQKENIIDESGMPKERFSAEFPKEGPSILRIQQVVRGDSAAYFCASSPDGSSTDTQYFGPGTRLTVL.

A single count supports this clone. This chain links TRBV9 with TRBJ2-3; TRBD1 might be the D (6 bases). The germline CDR1 and CDR2 sequences are SGDLS and YYNGEE. V was pared by 4 bases and J by 0 bases, with 12 bases between. CDR3 length: 15 amino acids. The CDR3 sequence is CASSPRTASTDTQYF. The CDR3, as DNA: TGTGCCAGCAGCCCTCGGACAGCTAGCACAGATACGCAGTATTTT.

The chain combines TRBV9 with TRBJ1-3; D call uncertain. V was trimmed by 0 bases and J by 0 bases, leaving 7 bases between them. The CDR3 contains 15 residues. Germline loops: CDR1 SGDLS, CDR2 YYNGEE. CDR3 coding DNA: TGTGCCAGCAGCGTAGACCCTAACTCTGGAAACACCATATATTTT. The encoded protein is CASSVDPNSGNTIYF.

The CDR3 DNA is TGTGCCAGCAGTTCCACCTTCCCCTCAGATACGCAGTATTTT. Encoded protein: CASSSTFPSDTQYF. The gene calls are TRBV13 and TRBJ2-3; D remains ambiguous. V was cut by 6 bases and J by 4 bases, with 14 bases left in between. This CDR3 has 14 amino acids. Germline CDR1 and CDR2: PRHDT and FYEKMQ (reference sequence).

This chain connects TRBV30 to TRBJ1-1, with a possible D match to TRBD1 (5 bases). The germline V and J ends were trimmed by 5 bases and 5 bases, with 9 bases remaining between them. The CDR3 spans 11 residues. Germline V gene lookup returns CDR1 GTSNPN and CDR2 SVGIG (reference sequence). The CDR3 DNA reads as TGTGCCTGGGCGGAGGGGACTGAAGCTTTCTTT. Residues: CAWAEGTEAFF. Together with reference TRBV30 and TRBJ1-1, the CDR3 gives the full variable domain: SQTIHQWPATLVQPVGSPLSLECTVEGTSNPNLYWYRQAAGRGLQLLFYSVGIGQISSEVPQNLSASRPQDRQFILSSKKLLLSDSGFYLCAWAEGTEAFFGQGTRLTVV.

The gene calls are TRBV2 and TRBJ2-1; no definite D call. In germline, CDR1 is SNHLY, CDR2 FYNNEI. Trimming left V 6 bases short and J 3 bases short, with 9 bases between. CDR3 size: 13 residues. This CDR3 reads CASRSTGYNEQFF. The CDR3 coding sequence is TGTGCCAGCAGATCGACTGGCTACAATGAGCAGTTCTTC. Full variable domain (remainder filled in from reference TRBV2 and TRBJ2-1): EPEVTQTPSHQVTQMGQEVILRCVPISNHLYFYWYRQILGQKVEFLVSFYNNEISEKSEIFDDQFSVERPDGSNFTLKIRSTKLEDSAMYFCASRSTGYNEQFFGPGTRLTVL.

The chain recombines TRBV30 with TRBJ2-7; D unclear. The germline V and J ends were trimmed by 4 bases and 1 base, with 11 bases remaining between them. The CDR3 totals 13 residues. Germline V CDR1 and CDR2: GTSNPN, SVGIG (reference sequence). The CDR3 coding sequence is TGTGCCTGGAACTGGGGATTTTCCTACGAGCAGTACTTC. Amino acid sequence: CAWNWGFSYEQYF.

This sequence joins TRBV5-8 and TRBJ1-5; TRBD1 is a possible D gene (6 bases). Germline CDR1 is SGHTS and CDR2 is YDEGEE. The CDR3 covers 14 residues. V was pared by 4 bases and J by 7 bases, with 15 bases between. CDR3 amino acids: CASSPDSLWQPQHF. The CDR3 bases are TGTGCCAGCAGCCCGGACAGCCTGTGGCAGCCCCAGCATTTT.

This sequence joins TRBV28 and TRBJ1-2; 7 bases line up with TRBD1. This CDR3 is built from 16 residues. Trimming cost V 3 bases and J 2 bases; bases outside gene matches: 9. The germline gives CDR1 MDHEN, CDR2 SYDVKM. The CDR3 sequence: CASSFPRGLTNYGYTF. Written as DNA, the CDR3 is TGTGCCAGCAGTTTCCCGAGGGGGCTCACGAACTATGGCTACACCTTC.

The V gene is TRBV2, the J gene TRBJ2-5; D not certain. Germline V gene data show CDR1 as SNHLY and CDR2 as FYNNEI. V was clipped by 3 bases and J by 4 bases, with 9 bases between them. The CDR3 is 13 amino acids. CDR3 residues: CASSEAPLETQYF. The CDR3 nucleotides read TGTGCCAGCAGTGAGGCCCCACTAGAGACCCAGTACTTC.

For this clone: A much larger clone sits a single nucleotide away, making a read error possible. The sample has other DNA sequences that encode this CDR3 too. V gene TRBV29-1 combines with J gene TRBJ1-1; D is perhaps TRBD1 (5 bases). The CDR3 runs 11 residues. Trimming pared 6 bases from V and 14 bases from J, leaving 19 bases between. Germline assignment: CDR1 SQVTM and CDR2 ANQGSEA. This CDR3 reads CSVDRGGTAFF. CDR3 coding DNA: TGCAGCGTGGACCGGGGGGGAACGGCCTTCTTT.

The chain carries TRBV5-1 and TRBJ2-2; tentative D call: TRBD2 (5 bases). CDR1 is SGHRS and CDR2 is YFSETQ in the germline V gene. The CDR3 has 14 residues. The V and J ends lost 7 bases and 5 bases respectively, with 15 bases between them. The CDR3 DNA reads as TGCGCCAGCGTTGACCCTCCGGGAACCGGGGAGCTGTTTTTT. This translates into CASVDPPGTGELFF.

The chain recombines TRBV7-3 with TRBJ2-2, with D uncertain. This CDR3 spans 14 amino acids. CDR1 SGHTA and CDR2 FQGTGA come from the germline V gene. Trimming stripped 6 bases from V and 2 bases from J, with 10 bases between. CDR3 nucleotides: TGTGCCAGCAGGGACGGACCAAACACCGGGGAGCTGTTTTTT. Its translation: CASRDGPNTGELFF.

The chain joins TRBV28 to TRBJ2-2; possibly TRBD2 for D (7 bases). Trimming took off 2 bases at V and 6 bases at J, with 13 bases between the two ends. Germline values: CDR1 MDHEN, CDR2 SYDVKM. CDR3 size: 15 residues. The CDR3 sequence: CASSLMGGAPGELFF. The CDR3 DNA follows: TGTGCCAGCAGTTTAATGGGGGGGGCCCCCGGGGAGCTGTTTTTT.

The CDR3 nucleotides read TGTGCCACCAGCAGAACCGATGGGGGAAGGGGGGATGAAAAACTGTTTTTT. Amino acid sequence: CATSRTDGGRGDEKLFF. The chain recombines TRBV15 with TRBJ1-4; D is perhaps TRBD1 (6 bases). Germline CDR1 LNHNV, CDR2 YYDKDF (reference sequence). V lost 2 bases and J lost 6, with 19 bases in between. The CDR3 has 17 residues.

This chain uses TRBV14 with TRBJ2-3; D gene unclear. CDR1 SGHDN and CDR2 FVKESK come from the germline V gene. The CDR3 spans 18 residues. Trimming pared 5 bases from V and 0 bases from J, leaving 21 bases between. The CDR3 sequence: CASSDWMGRTPSTDTQYF. Written as DNA, the CDR3 is TGTGCCAGCAGCGATTGGATGGGCCGTACCCCTAGCACAGATACGCAGTATTTT.